The entry below describes one T cell receptor beta chain. This clone has a single count. Its cognate antigen has yet to be identified. Base-call qualities are not available, and no considerably larger clone is one nucleotide away. This entry belongs to a study of blood T cell repertoires in COVID-19 (dated by TCRdb to 2018 to 2021). About the full investigation: Collaborator samples came from the United States, Italy and Spain and covered acute and convalescent phases of COVID-19. The prospective study material was composed of cDNA or gDNA derived from T cells, B-cell-depleted T cells, or PBMCs. A de-identified subject ID, COVID-19 status, age in years and sex were almost always included in the sample metadata. The repertoires were made available in a free public database intended to serve as a resource for research on the immune response to SARS-CoV-2. Where available, HLA class I and class II types were obtained from metadata supplied by the sample provider rather than from assay-based typing. The samples were drawn from the first 160 participants of the ongoing ImmuneRACE study and from 1,254 subjects provided by 6 global collaborators. Deeply sampled blood TCRbeta repertoires from subjects exposed to, actively infected with, or recovered from COVID-19 were included in the dataset.

The investigation overall reported the following: The quantity of clinical and demographic metadata differed by source and by participant and was supplied without curation.

The CDR3 numbers 12 residues from cysteine through phenylalanine. The DNA shown is the 36-base CDR3, in frame from base 1. V is shortened by 5 bases, J by 13 bases, and the region joining them spans 16 bases. From a lookup of the germline V gene (reference sequence), CDR1 and CDR2 are SEHNR and FQNEAQ. The immunoSEQ Assay, a bias-controlled multiplex PCR, was used to amplify TCRbeta CDR3 regions from genomic DNA. As for how the authors treated the data: The number of nucleated cells in each sample was estimated by amplification of reference gene primers within the assay. To quantify the absolute abundance of each unique TCRbeta CDR3 rearrangement, sequence reads were collapsed and filtered. For each sample, productive Simpson clonality was calculated by taking the square root of Simpson's diversity index across productive rearrangements. This immuneACCESS table, as held by TCRdb, lists in-frame sequences with V and J called but not all clones. Of the missing ones, under half trace to an unresolved V gene in checked studies; the others have no known cause. V and J calls and clone size are those listed in that table; D and trimming were worked out from the DNA. Across this sample there are some 180,000 clones, with more than 80% seen only once. The biggest ten clones account for approximately 11% of the sample.

One collaborating source in Seattle enrolled patients while the patients were actively infected and followed the patients over time throughout the course of disease. Whole blood was collected in K2EDTA tubes by collaborating institutions according to the institutions' own protocols. For TCRbeta analysis, collaborator samples were shipped as frozen whole blood, as isolated PBMCs, or as DNA extracted from either sample type. This clonotype was sampled from a woman in her 40s with COVID-19, enrolled during active disease. Sequencing was carried out using peripheral blood. The chain was built from TRBV7-9 and TRBJ2-3; the D segment could be TRBD1, given 7 matching bases. The DNA sequence is given as TGTGCCAGCAGCCAAGGAGGGGGCGGGAAGTATTTT. Translated, this gives CASSQGGGGKYF.